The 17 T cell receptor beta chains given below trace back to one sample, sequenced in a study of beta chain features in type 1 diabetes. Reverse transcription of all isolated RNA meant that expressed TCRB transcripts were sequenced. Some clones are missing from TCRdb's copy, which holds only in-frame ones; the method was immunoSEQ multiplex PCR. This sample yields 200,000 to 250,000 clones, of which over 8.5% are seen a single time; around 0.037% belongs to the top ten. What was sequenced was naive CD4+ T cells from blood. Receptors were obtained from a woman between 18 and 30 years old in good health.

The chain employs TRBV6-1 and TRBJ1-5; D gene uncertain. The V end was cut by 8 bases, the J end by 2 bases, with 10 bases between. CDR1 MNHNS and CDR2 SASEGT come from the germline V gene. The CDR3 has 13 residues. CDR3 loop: CASQGQGNQPQHF. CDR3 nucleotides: TGTGCCAGCCAAGGCCAGGGCAATCAGCCCCAGCATTTT.

The CDR3 DNA reads as TGTGCCAGCAGCTCCATTACTAGCCCAGATACGCAGTATTTT. Translated, it gives CASSSITSPDTQYF. This chain connects TRBV7-3 to TRBJ2-3; TRBD2 is a possible D gene (6 bases). The CDR3 is made up of 14 amino acids. CDR1 and CDR2 from the germline V gene are SGHTA and FQGTGA. V was clipped by 4 bases and J by 4 bases, with 12 bases between them.

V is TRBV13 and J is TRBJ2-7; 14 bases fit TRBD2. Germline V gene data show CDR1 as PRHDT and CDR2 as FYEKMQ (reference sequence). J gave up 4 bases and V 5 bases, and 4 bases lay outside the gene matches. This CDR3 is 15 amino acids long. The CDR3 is CASSGGLAGDYEQYF. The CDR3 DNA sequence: TGTGCCAGCAGCGGGGGACTAGCGGGAGATTACGAGCAGTACTTC. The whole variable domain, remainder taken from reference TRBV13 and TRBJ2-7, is AAGVIQSPRHLIKEKRETATLKCYPIPRHDTVYWYQQGPGQDPQFLISFYEKMQSDKGSIPDRFSAQQFSDYHSELNMSSLELGDSALYFCASSGGLAGDYEQYFGPGTRLTVT.

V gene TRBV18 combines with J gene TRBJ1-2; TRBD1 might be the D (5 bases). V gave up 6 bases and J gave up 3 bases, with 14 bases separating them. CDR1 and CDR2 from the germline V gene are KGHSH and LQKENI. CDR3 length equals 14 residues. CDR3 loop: CASSRGAGDYGYTF. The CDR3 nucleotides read TGTGCCAGCTCGCGCGGGGCAGGAGACTATGGCTACACCTTC.

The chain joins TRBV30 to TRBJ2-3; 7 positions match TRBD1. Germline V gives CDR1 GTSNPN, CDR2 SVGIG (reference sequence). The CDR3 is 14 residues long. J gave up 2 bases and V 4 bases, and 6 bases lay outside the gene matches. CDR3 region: CAWTGQPLTDTQYF. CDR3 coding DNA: TGTGCCTGGACGGGACAGCCCCTCACAGATACGCAGTATTTT.

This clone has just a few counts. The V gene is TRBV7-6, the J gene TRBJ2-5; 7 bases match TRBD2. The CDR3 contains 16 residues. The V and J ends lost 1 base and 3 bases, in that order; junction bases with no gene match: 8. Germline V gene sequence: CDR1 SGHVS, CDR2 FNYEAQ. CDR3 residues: CASSLVFAGAEETQYF. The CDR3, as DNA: TGTGCCAGCAGCTTAGTGTTTGCGGGAGCGGAAGAGACCCAGTACTTC.

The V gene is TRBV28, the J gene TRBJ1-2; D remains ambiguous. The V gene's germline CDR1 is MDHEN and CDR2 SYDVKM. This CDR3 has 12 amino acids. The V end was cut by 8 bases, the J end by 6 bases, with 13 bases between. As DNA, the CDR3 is TGTGCCAGCGCTACCCCGATAAATGGCTACACCTTC. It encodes CASATPINGYTF.

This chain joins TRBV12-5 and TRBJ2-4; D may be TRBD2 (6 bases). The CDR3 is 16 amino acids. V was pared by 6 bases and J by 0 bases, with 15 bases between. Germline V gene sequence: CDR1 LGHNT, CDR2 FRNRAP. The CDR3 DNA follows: TGTGCTAGTGGGATTTCCGGGGGACTAGCCAAAAACATTCAGTACTTC. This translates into CASGISGGLAKNIQYF. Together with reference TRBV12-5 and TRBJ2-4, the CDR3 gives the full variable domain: DARVTQTPRHKVTEMGQEVTMRCQPILGHNTVFWYRQTMMQGLELLAYFRNRAPLDDSGMPKDRFSAEMPDATLATLKIQPSEPRDSAVYFCASGISGGLAKNIQYFGAGTRLSVL.

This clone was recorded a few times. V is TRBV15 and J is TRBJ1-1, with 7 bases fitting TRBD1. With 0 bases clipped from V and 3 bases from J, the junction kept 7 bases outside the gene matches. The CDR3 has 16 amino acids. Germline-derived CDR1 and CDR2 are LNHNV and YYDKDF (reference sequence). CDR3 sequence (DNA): TGTGCCACCAGCAGAGATAGGGCAGGGGGAGACACTGAAGCTTTCTTT. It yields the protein CATSRDRAGGDTEAFF.

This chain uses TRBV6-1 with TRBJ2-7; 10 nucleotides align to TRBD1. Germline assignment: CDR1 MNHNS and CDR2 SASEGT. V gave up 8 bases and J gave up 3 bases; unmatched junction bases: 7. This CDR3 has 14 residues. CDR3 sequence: CASLRDRGLYEQYF. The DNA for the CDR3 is TGTGCCAGCCTCCGGGACAGGGGACTCTACGAGCAGTACTTC.

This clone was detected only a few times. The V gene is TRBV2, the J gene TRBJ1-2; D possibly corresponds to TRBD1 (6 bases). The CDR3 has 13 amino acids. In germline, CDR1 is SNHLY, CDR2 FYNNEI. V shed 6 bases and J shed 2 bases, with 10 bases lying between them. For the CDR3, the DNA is TGTGCCAGCAGCGTAGACAGGAACTATGGCTACACCTTC. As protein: CASSVDRNYGYTF. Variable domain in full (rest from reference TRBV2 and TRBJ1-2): EPEVTQTPSHQVTQMGQEVILRCVPISNHLYFYWYRQILGQKVEFLVSFYNNEISEKSEIFDDQFSVERPDGSNFTLKIRSTKLEDSAMYFCASSVDRNYGYTFGSGTRLTVV.

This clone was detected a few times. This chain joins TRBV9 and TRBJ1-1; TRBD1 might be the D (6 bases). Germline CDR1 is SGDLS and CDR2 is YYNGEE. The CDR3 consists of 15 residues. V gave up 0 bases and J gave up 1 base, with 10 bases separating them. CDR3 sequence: CASSVVRTANTEAFF. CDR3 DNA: TGTGCCAGCAGCGTAGTTAGGACAGCGAACACTGAAGCTTTCTTT.

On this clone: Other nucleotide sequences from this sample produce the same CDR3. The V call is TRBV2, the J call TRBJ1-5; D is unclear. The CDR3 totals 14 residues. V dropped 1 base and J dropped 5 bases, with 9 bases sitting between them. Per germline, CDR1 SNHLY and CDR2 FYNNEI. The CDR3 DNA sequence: TGTGCCAGCAGTGAAGAGTCCGGGGATCAGCCCCAGCATTTT. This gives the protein CASSEESGDQPQHF.

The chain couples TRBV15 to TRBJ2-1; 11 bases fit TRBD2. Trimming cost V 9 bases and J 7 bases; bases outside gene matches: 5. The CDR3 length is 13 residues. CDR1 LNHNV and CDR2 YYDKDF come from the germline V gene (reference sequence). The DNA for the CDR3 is TGTGCCACTACTAGCGGGAGTATAAATGAGCAGTTCTTC. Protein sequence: CATTSGSINEQFF. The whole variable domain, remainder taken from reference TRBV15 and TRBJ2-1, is DAMVIQNPRYQVTQFGKPVTLSCSQTLNHNVMYWYQQKSSQAPKLLFHYYDKDFNNEADTPDNFQSRRPNTSFCFLDIRSPGLGDTAMYLCATTSGSINEQFFGPGTRLTVL.

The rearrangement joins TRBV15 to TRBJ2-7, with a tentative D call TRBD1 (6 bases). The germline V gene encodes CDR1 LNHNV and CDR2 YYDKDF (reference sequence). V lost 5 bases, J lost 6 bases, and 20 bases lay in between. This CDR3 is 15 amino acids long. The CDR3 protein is CATSVPGVGAGEQYF. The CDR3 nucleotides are TGTGCCACCAGCGTCCCTGGTGTGGGGGCGGGCGAGCAGTACTTC.

CDR3: CASRPRAERGYEQYF. CDR3 coding DNA: TGCGCCAGCCGGCCGCGAGCAGAGAGGGGGTACGAGCAGTACTTC. The gene calls are TRBV5-1 and TRBJ2-7; perhaps TRBD1 as D (6 bases). With 7 bases removed from V and 4 bases from J, the gap between germline ends came to 21 bases. CDR3 size: 15 residues. Germline values: CDR1 SGHRS, CDR2 YFSETQ.

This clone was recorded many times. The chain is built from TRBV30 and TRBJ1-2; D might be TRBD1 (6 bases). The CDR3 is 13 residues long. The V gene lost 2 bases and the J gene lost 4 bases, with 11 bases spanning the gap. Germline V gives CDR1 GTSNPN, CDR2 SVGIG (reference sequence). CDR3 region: CAWSPDRIYGYTF. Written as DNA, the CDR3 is TGTGCCTGGAGTCCCGACAGGATCTATGGCTACACCTTC.